This T cell receptor (beta chain) derives from a study of blood T cell repertoires in COVID-19 (TCRdb year 2020). In terms of the full investigation: Samples covering the acute and convalescent phases of COVID-19 were provided by collaborators in the United States, Italy and Spain. The material from the prospective study consisted of cDNA or gDNA derived from T cells, B-cell-depleted T cells, or PBMCs. The samples were drawn from the first 160 participants of the ongoing ImmuneRACE study and from 950 to 1,500 subjects provided by 6 global collaborators. Sample metadata almost always included a de-identified subject ID, COVID-19 status, age in years and sex. The repertoires were released in a freely available public database intended as a resource for research on the immune response to SARS-CoV-2. Subjects who had been exposed to COVID-19, were actively infected with it, or had recovered from it provided the deeply sampled blood TCRbeta repertoires that made up the dataset. Where available, HLA class I and class II types were obtained from metadata supplied by the sample provider rather than from assay-based typing. Summary of the overall study and its limitations: The amount of clinical and demographic metadata varied by source and participant and was provided uncurated.

Ends trimmed: V by 5 bases, J by 3 bases; bases unmatched to a gene: 17. Reading from cysteine to phenylalanine, the CDR3 counts 19 amino acids. Only the CDR3 region is kept as DNA, spanning 57 bases read in frame from base 1. As encoded in the germline V gene, CDR1 is SGHTA while CDR2 is FQGTGA. To note about this clone: The antigen it recognizes is unknown. No qualities accompany the bases; no much larger clone lies one base away.

TCRbeta CDR3 regions were amplified from genomic DNA using the immunoSEQ Assay, a bias-controlled multiplex PCR. As for the authors' bioinformatics: Nucleated cell counts per sample were estimated from amplification of reference gene primers within the assay. Sequence reads were collapsed and filtered to measure the absolute abundance of every unique TCRbeta CDR3 rearrangement. For each sample, productive Simpson clonality was calculated by taking the square root of Simpson's diversity index across productive rearrangements. The table was pulled from immuneACCESS by TCRdb, which kept in-frame rearrangements only. Such tables lose some clones; where checked, under half of the loss comes from unresolved V genes, and the rest has no known cause. V and J calls and clone size follow that table, whereas D and trimming were derived from the DNA. Across this sample there are under 200,000 clones, with 75% to 95% seen only once. The ten largest clones add up to around 0.5% of the sample.

Whole blood was collected in K2EDTA tubes by collaborating institutions according to the institutions' own protocols. For TCRbeta analysis, collaborators shipped samples in one of three forms: frozen whole blood, isolated PBMCs, or DNA extracted from either of those sample types. The rearrangement joined TRBV7-3 to TRBJ2-7, with TRBD2 identical over 12 junction bases. Sequences were obtained from peripheral blood. The clonotype originates from a man between 50 and 59 years old with acute or convalescent COVID-19. The DNA sequence reads TGTGCCAGCAGCCACAGGGACAGGGGAACTAGCGGGAGGCTCTACGAGCAGTACTTC. Its product reads: CASSHRDRGTSGRLYEQYF.